Presented here are 30 T cell receptor beta chains from one specimen sequenced in a study of patients and donors after allogeneic stem cell transplantation. TCRdb called the RT-PCR reads again in MiXCR, with one record for every CDR3 protein. This sample carries about a million distinct CDR3 sequences, more than 15% of them seen once, and the ten largest clones take roughly 6%. What was sequenced was blood, either unsorted or a sorted T cell fraction (not recorded which). The receptors come from a human donor who was either an allogeneic HSCT recipient or a stem cell or donor lymphocyte infusion donor (not recorded which). It is not recorded whose cells these are; they may come from a transplant donor.

This chain links TRBV20-1 with TRBJ1-3, with 7 bases identical to TRBD1. Trimming cost V 6 bases and J 0 bases; bases outside gene matches: 11. The CDR3 spans 16 residues. Per the germline V gene, CDR1 is DFQATT and CDR2 is SNEGSKA (reference sequence). CDR3 sequence (DNA): TGCAGTGCCCCGTCGGGGACAGCCTACTCTGGAAACACCATATATTTT. Translating it yields CSAPSGTAYSGNTIYF.

This chain uses TRBV12-3 or TRBV12-4 with TRBJ2-4, with 7 nucleotides matching TRBD1. The CDR3 extends over 15 amino acids. The V gene end was trimmed by 4 bases and the J gene end by 1 base; junction bases not matched to a gene: 4. CDR3 residues: CASSWDSPAKNIQYF. CDR3 sequence (DNA): TGTGCCAGCAGTTGGGACAGTCCGGCCAAAAACATTCAGTACTTC.

Only a few counts were recorded for this clonotype. The CDR3 is CASSLAYGADYGYTF. The CDR3 coding sequence is TGTGCCAGCAGCTTAGCGTATGGGGCTGACTATGGCTACACCTTC. The chain combines TRBV7-2 with TRBJ1-2; perhaps TRBD1 as D (5 bases). In germline, CDR1 is SGHTA, CDR2 FQGNSA. This CDR3 has 15 amino acids. V shed 0 bases and J shed 3 bases, with 11 bases lying between them.

The V and J genes are TRBV6-2 or TRBV6-3 and TRBJ2-3; TRBD2 matches 8 bases. Trimming took 6 bases from V and 3 from J; bases not matched to a gene: 8. This CDR3 region has 15 residues. Per the germline V gene, CDR1 is MNHEY and CDR2 is SVGEGT. CDR3 nucleotides: TGTGCCAGCAGCGGGAGGGGGGGGTGGACAGATACGCAGTATTTT. Amino acid sequence: CASSGRGGWTDTQYF.

V usage is TRBV7-6 and J usage is TRBJ2-1; D is possibly TRBD1 (5 bases). The V and J ends lost 5 bases and 7 bases respectively, with 12 bases between them. Germline lookup yields CDR1 SGHVS and CDR2 FNYEAQ. This CDR3 region has 13 residues. The CDR3: CASSAGSGNEQFF. CDR3 nucleotides: TGTGCCAGCAGCGCTGGGTCAGGGAATGAGCAGTTCTTC.

This chain uses TRBV7-2 with TRBJ2-3; the match to TRBD2 covers 8 bases. Looked up from germline, CDR1 is SGHTA and CDR2 is FQGNSA. The ends lost 1 base at V and 6 bases at J; junction bases unmatched: 6. This CDR3 has 15 amino acids. The CDR3 region is CASSLDPAGADTQYF. The DNA for the CDR3 is TGTGCCAGCAGCTTAGACCCAGCGGGGGCGGATACGCAGTATTTT.

This clonotype was recorded many times. The chain is built from TRBV6-1 and TRBJ2-1, with a possible D match to TRBD1 (6 bases). The germline CDR1 and CDR2 sequences are MNHNS and SASEGT. This CDR3 has 13 residues. V was pared by 8 bases and J by 3 bases, with 11 bases between. The CDR3 loop reads CASRQDFYNEQFF. CDR3 DNA sequence: TGTGCCAGCCGACAGGATTTCTACAATGAGCAGTTCTTC.

This clonotype was seen at least ten times. CDR3 in amino acids: CASSLVRGEQYF. The CDR3 nucleotides read TGTGCCAGCAGCTTGGTACGAGGCGAGCAGTACTTC. The chain has TRBV5-5 and TRBJ2-7, with D hard to call. Deletions cut 0 bases from V and 6 bases from J, with 7 bases between. The CDR3 consists of 12 residues. Germline CDR1 and CDR2: SGHKS and YYEKEE (reference sequence).

This chain's CDR3 is CSARYRYRGTNPQEMNTEAFF. The CDR3 DNA sequence: TGCAGTGCTAGATACCGCTACAGGGGGACTAACCCGCAGGAGATGAACACTGAAGCTTTCTTT. V and J are TRBV20-1 and TRBJ1-1; 8 bases match TRBD1. The CDR3 has 21 residues. Losses at the gene ends were 2 bases for V and 0 bases for J; bases not matched to a gene: 23. The germline CDR1 and CDR2 sequences are DFQATT and SNEGSKA (reference sequence).

The chain combines TRBV12-3 or TRBV12-4 with TRBJ1-2; 9 positions agree with TRBD1. The CDR3 sequence is 15 residues long. Trimming took 6 bases from V and 4 from J; bases not matched to a gene: 9. The CDR3 region is CASSPGTGFGYGYTF. The CDR3, as DNA: TGTGCCAGCAGCCCCGGGACAGGGTTTGGCTATGGCTACACCTTC.

The chain joins TRBV11-2 to TRBJ2-2; 7 bases map to TRBD2. Trimming took 5 bases from V and 4 from J; bases not matched to a gene: 10. The CDR3 consists of 16 residues. Looked up from germline, CDR1 is SGHAT and CDR2 is FQNNGV. In DNA form, the CDR3 reads TGTGCCAGCAGCCGGCTTCTAGCGGAGTTCACCGGGGAGCTGTTTTTT. Translation: CASSRLLAEFTGELFF.

This clonotype occurred a few times. V is TRBV29-1 and J is TRBJ2-2; D gene ambiguous. Trimming removed 4 bases from V and 5 bases from J, with 8 bases in between. The CDR3 contains 12 residues. Germline V CDR1 and CDR2: SQVTM, ANQGSEA. In DNA form, the CDR3 reads TGCAGCGTTGTAGTTCTTACCGGGGAGCTGTTTTTT. Its translation: CSVVVLTGELFF.

This clonotype was detected a few times. The rearrangement links TRBV12-3 or TRBV12-4 to TRBJ1-5; no definite D call. The CDR3 extends over 18 amino acids. V dropped 2 bases and J dropped 0 bases, with 17 bases sitting between them. The CDR3 nucleotides read TGTGCCAGCAGTTTACGCGTTACGGCAGGATATAGCAATCAGCCCCAGCATTTT. Its protein is CASSLRVTAGYSNQPQHF.

This clonotype was seen a few times. This rearrangement joins TRBV5-1 to TRBJ2-7; possible D gene TRBD2, 6 bases. This CDR3 comprises 15 residues. Germline assignment: CDR1 SGHRS and CDR2 YFSETQ. V shed 0 bases and J shed 6 bases, with 16 bases lying between them. The CDR3 region has the DNA TGCGCCAGCAGCTTGGCGATGCGGGGCCTGAGCGAGCAGTACTTC. Amino acid sequence: CASSLAMRGLSEQYF. Drawing the rest from reference TRBV5-1 and TRBJ2-7, the complete variable domain is KAGVTQTPRYLIKTRGQQVTLSCSPISGHRSVSWYQQTPGQGLQFLFEYFSETQRNKGNFPGRFSGRQFSNSRSEMNVSTLELGDSALYLCASSLAMRGLSEQYFGPGTRLTVT.

The sample holds a few counts of this clonotype. The gene calls are TRBV7-9 and TRBJ1-2; a weak D match, TRBD1 (5 bases). The germline V gene has CDR1 SEHNR and CDR2 FQNEAQ (reference sequence). The V gene lost 11 bases and the J gene lost 3 bases, with 16 bases spanning the gap. The CDR3 is 13 residues long. The CDR3 nucleotides read TGTGCCGAGGGGCAGGGCGCAGACTATGGCTACACCTTC. Translated: CAEGQGADYGYTF.

The V and J genes are TRBV9 and TRBJ2-1; the D gene is possibly TRBD1 (5 bases). Germline V gene lookup returns CDR1 SGDLS and CDR2 YYNGEE. This CDR3 has 14 residues. V lost 0 bases, J lost 6 bases, and 10 bases lay in between. The CDR3 region has the DNA TGTGCCAGCAGCGTAGCTACCAGGGCCAATGAGCAGTTCTTC. Protein sequence: CASSVATRANEQFF.

This clonotype was seen only a few times. The chain joins TRBV6-4 to TRBJ2-1; 9 bases align to TRBD1. The CDR3 is 14 residues long. CDR1 and CDR2 from the germline V gene are MRHNA and SNTAGT. Unmatched junction bases numbered 6, after V lost 2 bases and J lost 10 bases. CDR3: CASSDTGGSGEQFF. CDR3 DNA: TGTGCCAGCAGTGACACAGGGGGCTCAGGAGAGCAGTTCTTC.

The rearrangement joins TRBV12-3 or TRBV12-4 to TRBJ2-7; tentatively, D is TRBD1 or TRBD2 (6 bases each). The CDR3 is 17 amino acids. V was cut by 3 bases and J by 6 bases, with 24 bases left in between. This CDR3 is CASSLGGRFPVLFEQYF. Here the CDR3 DNA reads TGTGCCAGCAGTTTGGGGGGCCGGTTCCCAGTATTGTTCGAGCAGTACTTC.

The table lists this clonotype with a few counts. The rearrangement uses TRBV25-1 and TRBJ2-5, with a weak D call TRBD1 (6 bases). CDR1 MGHDK and CDR2 SYGVNS come from the germline V gene. The CDR3 totals 16 residues. The ends were cut back, 0 bases at V and 5 bases at J, with 16 bases in the middle. The CDR3 reads CASSEYWAGAAETQYF. The CDR3 nucleotides are TGTGCCAGCAGTGAATATTGGGCAGGGGCAGCGGAGACCCAGTACTTC.

This clonotype was observed a few times. A junction end diverges from the germline sequence, so it may reflect a read error. The rearrangement joins TRBV7-7 to TRBJ2-5, with 10 bases matching TRBD2. The germline gives CDR1 SSHAT, CDR2 FNYEAQ (reference sequence). The CDR3 loop spans 17 amino acids. Here the CDR3 reads CASSLMASGGAYETQYF. CDR3 in DNA: TGTGCTAGCAGCTTAATGGCCAGCGGGGGGGCCTACGAGACCCAGTACTTC.

This clonotype was seen a few times. The J gene is TRBJ2-4, the V gene TRBV20-1, with D tentatively TRBD1 (6 bases). The CDR3 has 14 residues. From germline, CDR1 is DFQATT and CDR2 SNEGSKA (reference sequence). V shed 2 bases and J shed 0 bases, with 8 bases lying between them. The CDR3 DNA reads TGCAGTGCTAGACGACAGGTAGCCAAAAACATTCAGTACTTC. Translating it yields CSARRQVAKNIQYF.

The chain uses TRBV27 and TRBJ1-5; no reliable D call. V gave up 2 bases and J gave up 0 bases, with 8 bases separating them. The CDR3 has 15 amino acids. Germline V gives CDR1 MNHEY, CDR2 SMNVEV (reference sequence). The CDR3 nucleotides are TGTGCCAGCAGTTTACACGGGGATAGCAATCAGCCCCAGCATTTT. It specifies CASSLHGDSNQPQHF.

A few counts support this clonotype. The chain couples TRBV24-1 to TRBJ2-5, with D tentatively TRBD2 (6 bases). CDR3 size: 13 residues. V lost 7 bases, J lost 1 base, and 9 bases lay in between. Germline V gene lookup returns CDR1 KGHDR and CDR2 SFDVKD. CDR3 region: CATRGLLQETQYF. In nucleotides, the CDR3 is TGTGCCACCAGGGGACTGCTCCAAGAGACCCAGTACTTC.

The table lists this clonotype with a count of one. No conserved phenylalanine or tryptophan is present at the end of the CDR3, so a read error is the likely explanation. The chain is built from TRBV4-3 and TRBJ2-7; D is possibly TRBD1 or TRBD2 (5 bases each). The CDR3 consists of 14 residues. Trimming left V 1 base short and J 7 bases short, with 14 bases between. Per germline, CDR1 LGHNA and CDR2 YSLEER. CDR3 nucleotide sequence: TGCGCCAGCAGCCAAGCGTCAGGGACCGGTGAGCAGTACTAC. It yields the protein CASSQASGTGEQYY.

The chain combines TRBV5-1 with TRBJ1-1; D remains unclear. The V and J ends lost 0 bases and 4 bases respectively, with 10 bases between them. In germline, CDR1 is SGHRS, CDR2 YFSETQ. CDR3 length equals 14 residues. CDR3 sequence: CASSLEWLGTEAFF. The CDR3 DNA reads as TGCGCCAGCAGCTTGGAATGGTTAGGCACTGAAGCTTTCTTT.

This clonotype was picked up a small number of times. This chain connects TRBV9 to TRBJ2-5, with D maybe TRBD2 (7 bases). CDR3 size: 16 residues. CDR1 and CDR2 (germline): SGDLS, YYNGEE. Deletions cut 1 base from V and 0 bases from J, with 13 bases between. The CDR3 here is CASSVTRGGNQETQYF. The CDR3 DNA is TGTGCCAGCAGCGTAACCCGCGGGGGCAACCAAGAGACCCAGTACTTC.

There are a few counts of this clonotype. The V gene is TRBV9, the J gene TRBJ1-1, with D unclear. The CDR3 runs to 10 residues. Between the trimmed V and J ends, which lost 3 bases and 4 bases, there was a span of 1 base. CDR1 and CDR2 (germline): SGDLS, YYNGEE. CDR3 amino acids: CASSATEAFF. The CDR3 DNA reads TGTGCCAGCAGCGCCACTGAAGCTTTCTTT. The full variable domain, its missing parts supplied by reference TRBV9 and TRBJ1-1, is DSGVTQTPKHLITATGQRVTLRCSPRSGDLSVYWYQQSLDQGLQFLIQYYNGEERAKGNILERFSAQQFPDLHSELNLSSLELGDSALYFCASSATEAFFGQGTRLTVV.

V usage is TRBV7-2 and J usage is TRBJ2-7; D gene unclear. V was trimmed by 3 bases and J by 0 bases, leaving 12 bases between them. This CDR3 is 15 amino acids long. Germline CDR1 and CDR2: SGHTA and FQGNSA. In DNA, the CDR3 is TGTGCCAGCAGCTTTATCAGCACATTCTCCTACGAGCAGTACTTC. It encodes CASSFISTFSYEQYF.

This clonotype occurred many times. This chain uses TRBV29-1 with TRBJ2-3, with TRBD1 matching 8 bases. CDR3 length: 13 residues. Germline V lookup: CDR1 SQVTM, CDR2 ANQGSEA. After removal of 6 bases from V and 8 bases from J, the junction contained 10 bases not matched to a gene. The CDR3 DNA reads as TGCAGCGTAGAGGGACAGGACGGGACTACGCAGTATTTT. Translated: CSVEGQDGTTQYF.

The gene calls are TRBV30 and TRBJ2-2; tentatively, D is TRBD2 (5 bases). V lost 1 base and J lost 6, with 18 bases in between. CDR1 and CDR2 from the germline V gene are GTSNPN and SVGIG (reference sequence). This CDR3 is 16 amino acids long. CDR3 region: CAWSGAWESGAGELFF. The CDR3 nucleotides read TGTGCCTGGAGTGGTGCTTGGGAGTCTGGTGCCGGGGAGCTGTTTTTT.